The 29 T cell receptor beta chains listed next were all sequenced from one sample in a study of blood T cell repertoires in COVID-19. The assay was immunoSEQ multiplex PCR, and TCRdb's table has in-frame clones only and misses some. In the table there are around 100,000 clones, around nine tenths of which are singletons. Sequencing was performed on peripheral blood. The receptors originated from a man aged 50-60 years with acute or convalescent COVID-19.

The V and J genes are TRBV14 and TRBJ2-5; TRBD2 is a possible D gene (6 bases). Trimming took off 1 base at V and 1 base at J, with 13 bases between the two ends. The CDR3 has 16 residues. Germline V lookup: CDR1 SGHDN, CDR2 FVKESK. In DNA, the CDR3 is TGTGCCAGCAGCCAAGGGGGGGAAGGACTCCAAGAGACCCAGTACTTC. Translation gives CASSQGGEGLQETQYF.

J is TRBJ1-4 and V is TRBV19; D unresolved. The V gene's germline CDR1 is LNHDA and CDR2 SQIVND (reference sequence). CDR3 size: 15 residues. V dropped 2 bases and J dropped 5 bases, with 12 bases sitting between them. The CDR3 here is CASSIRRQLNEKLFF. CDR3 coding DNA: TGTGCCAGTAGTATAAGGAGGCAGTTAAATGAAAAACTGTTTTTT.

The chain couples TRBV14 to TRBJ2-7; D gene uncertain. Per the germline V gene, CDR1 is SGHDN and CDR2 is FVKESK. The CDR3 spans 11 residues. The V gene lost 5 bases and the J gene lost 5 bases, with 7 bases spanning the gap. Here the CDR3 reads CASSNSHEQYF. The CDR3 nucleotides are TGTGCCAGCAGCAACAGCCACGAGCAGTACTTC.

The J gene is TRBJ1-1, the V gene TRBV19; weak D call: TRBD1 (5 bases). V lost 3 bases to trimming and J lost 0 bases, with 17 bases between them. The V gene's germline CDR1 is LNHDA and CDR2 SQIVND (reference sequence). This CDR3 spans 17 amino acids. The CDR3 coding sequence is TGTGCCAGTAGTATCCTCCCAGGGAAGTTAATGAACACTGAAGCTTTCTTT. It codes for CASSILPGKLMNTEAFF.

This rearrangement joins TRBV5-1 to TRBJ1-2; D is undetermined. Trimming removed 5 bases from V and 0 bases from J, with 14 bases in between. CDR3 length: 15 residues. The germline gives CDR1 SGHRS, CDR2 YFSETQ. CDR3 protein: CASSPGFRANYGYTF. CDR3 in DNA: TGCGCCAGCAGTCCGGGGTTTCGTGCTAACTATGGCTACACCTTC.

The CDR3 DNA is TGTGCCAGCAGCCCCTCTTGGCGAGCGGGAGCAAGCACCGGGGAGCTGTTTTTT. It translates to CASSPSWRAGASTGELFF. This chain joins TRBV28 and TRBJ2-2, with 8 bases that match TRBD2. CDR1 is MDHEN and CDR2 is SYDVKM in the germline V gene. The CDR3 length is 18 residues. The junction had 16 bases not matched to a gene; V was cut back by 6 bases and J by 4 bases.

The chain couples TRBV24-1 to TRBJ2-3; TRBD2 is a possible D gene (6 bases). Per the germline V gene, CDR1 is KGHDR and CDR2 is SFDVKD. The CDR3 covers 16 residues. The V gene lost 5 bases and the J gene lost 5 bases, with 19 bases spanning the gap. The CDR3 sequence: CATSVGGNPGGDTQYF. The CDR3 DNA follows: TGTGCCACCAGTGTTGGAGGGAACCCTGGGGGAGATACGCAGTATTTT.

The V gene is TRBV6-5, the J gene TRBJ1-2; maybe TRBD1 (6 bases). The V end lost 10 bases, the J end lost 2 bases, and 20 bases lay between the germline ends. The CDR3 is 15 residues long. Germline-derived CDR1 and CDR2 are MNHEY and SVGAGI. CDR3 DNA sequence: TGTGCCACCCCGGGGACACCGCCGCTCAACTATGGCTACACCTTC. Its protein product is CATPGTPPLNYGYTF.

The chain combines TRBV6-5 with TRBJ1-5; D is unclear. V lost 6 bases to trimming and J lost 7 bases, with 10 bases between them. CDR1 and CDR2 from the germline V gene are MNHEY and SVGAGI. The CDR3 extends over 12 amino acids. The CDR3 nucleotides are TGTGCCAGCAGCCCATCGGGACAGCCCCAGCATTTT. Protein product: CASSPSGQPQHF.

The chain is built from TRBV4-1 and TRBJ1-1; no clear D gene. The CDR3 length is 15 residues. Germline lookup yields CDR1 MGHRA and CDR2 YSYEKL. V was cut by 1 base and J by 3 bases, with 12 bases left in between. CDR3 amino acids: CASSQGEGLDTEAFF. The CDR3 DNA is TGCGCCAGCAGCCAAGGAGAGGGTTTGGACACTGAAGCTTTCTTT.

The chain is built from TRBV19 and TRBJ2-5; the match to TRBD2 covers 7 bases. Trimming removed 3 bases from V and 2 bases from J; junction bases left unmatched: 0. Germline CDR1 and CDR2: LNHDA and SQIVND (reference sequence). The CDR3 length is 13 residues. The CDR3 loop reads CASSMRGQETQYF. CDR3 in DNA: TGTGCCAGTAGTATGCGGGGGCAAGAGACCCAGTACTTC.

The CDR3 region has the DNA TGTGCCTGGAGTGTCAGGCTAGCGGGAGCAGAGCAGTTCTTC. Translated, it gives CAWSVRLAGAEQFF. V usage is TRBV30 and J usage is TRBJ2-1, with 10 bases fitting TRBD2. Germline lookup yields CDR1 GTSNPN and CDR2 SVGIG (reference sequence). Unmatched junction bases numbered 6, after V lost 0 bases and J lost 10 bases. The CDR3 runs 14 residues.

The chain combines TRBV5-1 with TRBJ2-7; D call uncertain. The CDR3 consists of 12 residues. Trimming shortened V by 1 base and J by 7 bases, and 9 bases separated the two germline ends. Germline loops: CDR1 SGHRS, CDR2 YFSETQ. This CDR3 reads CASSLFGLEQYF. CDR3 sequence (DNA): TGCGCCAGCAGCTTGTTCGGGTTAGAGCAGTACTTC.

The genes are TRBV11-2 and TRBJ1-1, with TRBD1 matching 8 bases. The V and J ends lost 5 bases and 3 bases, in that order; junction bases with no gene match: 11. There are 16 residues in the CDR3. Germline values: CDR1 SGHAT, CDR2 FQNNGV. In DNA, the CDR3 is TGTGCCAGCAGCCCTATCCGGACAGGGACGGACACTGAAGCTTTCTTT. It translates to CASSPIRTGTDTEAFF.

The chain recombines TRBV5-6 with TRBJ1-6; D is perhaps TRBD1 (5 bases). Germline V gene lookup returns CDR1 SGHDT and CDR2 YYEEEE. This CDR3 contains 16 residues. Trimming took 0 bases from V and 7 from J, leaving 14 bases between them. The CDR3 here is CASSLGLRGGNSPLHF. The CDR3 nucleotides read TGTGCCAGCAGCTTGGGACTCCGGGGGGGAAATTCACCCCTCCACTTT.

V gene TRBV5-1 combines with J gene TRBJ2-1; D may be TRBD2 (7 bases). Trimming removed 0 bases from V and 7 bases from J, with 20 bases in between. Germline values: CDR1 SGHRS, CDR2 YFSETQ. The CDR3 covers 17 residues. This CDR3 is CASSLEPAGGLGNEQFF. For the CDR3, the DNA is TGCGCCAGCAGCTTGGAGCCCGCCGGGGGGCTAGGGAATGAGCAGTTCTTC.

The chain links TRBV11-2 to TRBJ1-2; tentatively, D is TRBD1 (5 bases). This CDR3 spans 14 amino acids. The V gene lost 2 bases and the J gene lost 8 bases, with 15 bases spanning the gap. CDR1 is SGHAT, CDR2 FQNNGV, per germline. The CDR3 spells CASSLSSQGRGYTF. CDR3 DNA: TGTGCCAGCAGCTTAAGTAGTCAGGGTCGGGGCTACACCTTC.

This chain joins TRBV4-1 and TRBJ1-5; D ambiguous. The V gene lost 0 bases and the J gene lost 3 bases, with 9 bases spanning the gap. This CDR3 comprises 15 residues. The germline V gene encodes CDR1 MGHRA and CDR2 YSYEKL. The CDR3 bases are TGCGCCAGCAGCCAAGACTGGGCCATCAATCAGCCCCAGCATTTT. Encoded protein: CASSQDWAINQPQHF.

This clone was counted a single time. This chain joins TRBV29-1 and TRBJ2-5, with D perhaps TRBD1 (6 bases). This CDR3 has 13 amino acids. Germline lookup yields CDR1 SQVTM and CDR2 ANQGSEA. V was shortened by 7 bases and J by 2 bases, with 14 bases between the two germline ends. Written as DNA, the CDR3 is TGCAGCGCCCTGGGGGCAGAGCAAGAGACCCAGTACTTC. It is translated as CSALGAEQETQYF.

This chain uses TRBV5-1 with TRBJ2-3, with D tentatively TRBD2 (6 bases). CDR3 length equals 14 residues. Germline V gene sequence: CDR1 SGHRS, CDR2 YFSETQ. V was pared by 6 bases and J by 1 base, with 12 bases between. The CDR3 DNA is TGCGCCAGCACGGAGGGTAGCGGCACAGATACGCAGTATTTT. Protein product: CASTEGSGTDTQYF.

The rearrangement uses TRBV18 and TRBJ1-5; D not certain. The ends were cut back, 2 bases at V and 3 bases at J, with 11 bases in the middle. This CDR3 region has 15 residues. Germline CDR1 reads KGHSH; CDR2 reads LQKENI. CDR3 nucleotide sequence: TGTGCCAGCTCACCATGGCAGACTCTCAATCAGCCCCAGCATTTT. It is translated as CASSPWQTLNQPQHF.

The chain carries TRBV5-1 and TRBJ1-1; D might be TRBD1 (5 bases). The CDR3 extends over 21 amino acids. Per germline, CDR1 SGHRS and CDR2 YFSETQ. With 0 bases removed from V and 2 bases from J, the gap between germline ends came to 29 bases. In nucleotides, the CDR3 is TGCGCCAGCAGCTTGGTCTTTCGGGGATTGGGCTCCACCGGGGGAAACACTGAAGCTTTCTTT. It codes for CASSLVFRGLGSTGGNTEAFF.

The table lists this clone with a count of one. The chain employs TRBV30 and TRBJ1-3; unclear D gene. Trimming pared 8 bases from V and 2 bases from J, leaving 13 bases between. The CDR3 has 13 amino acids. Germline V gene lookup returns CDR1 GTSNPN and CDR2 SVGIG (reference sequence). The CDR3 nucleotides read TGTGCCCACCTAACCCTACCTGGAAACACCATATATTTT. Protein sequence: CAHLTLPGNTIYF. The full variable domain, its missing parts supplied by reference TRBV30 and TRBJ1-3, is SQTIHQWPATLVQPVGSPLSLECTVEGTSNPNLYWYRQAAGRGLQLLFYSVGIGQISSEVPQNLSASRPQDRQFILSSKKLLLSDSGFYLCAHLTLPGNTIYFGEGSWLTVV.

The rearrangement joins TRBV3-1 (or the pseudogene TRBV3-2) to TRBJ2-1, with a tentative D call TRBD1 (5 bases). Germline V gives CDR1 LGHDT, CDR2 YNNKEL (reference sequence). The CDR3 totals 16 residues. Trimming cost V 3 bases and J 7 bases, with 19 bases left between them. The CDR3 sequence is CASSHLQERMRNEQFF. DNA for the CDR3: TGTGCCAGCAGCCACCTACAGGAAAGGATGCGGAATGAGCAGTTCTTC.

A single count supports this clone. The rearrangement links TRBV27 to TRBJ2-7, with TRBD2 identical over 7 bases. This CDR3 is 13 amino acids long. Germline CDR1 MNHEY, CDR2 SMNVEV (reference sequence). J lost 4 bases, V lost 3 bases, and 3 bases had no gene match. CDR3 loop: CASSLREGYEQYF. In nucleotides, the CDR3 is TGTGCCAGCAGTTTGAGGGAGGGTTACGAGCAGTACTTC.

The CDR3 DNA reads TGCGCCAGCAGCCAAGATGCCCGGGGATACTCCTACGAGCAGTACTTC. Amino acid sequence: CASSQDARGYSYEQYF. The rearrangement uses TRBV4-3 and TRBJ2-7, with TRBD2 as a possible D gene (5 bases). The CDR3 sequence is 16 residues long. Between the trimmed V and J ends, which lost 0 bases and 0 bases, there was a span of 12 bases. The germline CDR1 and CDR2 sequences are LGHNA and YSLEER.

The J gene is TRBJ2-1, the V gene TRBV11-3; 14 nucleotides agree with TRBD2. Germline V lookup: CDR1 SGHNT, CDR2 YENEEA. This CDR3 is 19 amino acids long. V was clipped by 4 bases and J by 4 bases; unmatched bases: 12. DNA for the CDR3: TGTGCCAGCAGCTCCTCCGGGACTAGCGGGAGCCCCCTGTACAATGAGCAGTTCTTC. It is translated as CASSSSGTSGSPLYNEQFF.

The V call is TRBV24-1, the J call TRBJ2-7; 8 nucleotides align to TRBD1. There are 15 residues in the CDR3. CDR1 and CDR2 (germline): KGHDR, SFDVKD. J was trimmed by 6 bases and V by 2 bases; bases with no gene match: 8. The CDR3 DNA is TGTGCCACCAGTGATTCCGGACAGGGAATGAGCGAGCAGTACTTC. Its protein is CATSDSGQGMSEQYF.

This sequence joins TRBV6-5 and TRBJ2-7; D is undetermined. Germline-derived CDR1 and CDR2 are MNHEY and SVGAGI. CDR3 length: 15 residues. With 5 bases removed from V and 5 bases from J, the gap between germline ends came to 19 bases. CDR3 region: CASSPAAPAYNEQYF. The CDR3 bases are TGTGCCAGCAGTCCCGCGGCACCGGCCTACAACGAGCAGTACTTC.